The source of this TCR beta chain is a study of CD8 T cells in Susac syndrome. The ends were cut back, 3 bases at V and 7 bases at J, with 13 bases in the middle. The CDR3 spans 14 residues. The RNA input was 0.5 to 1 ug, and it was reverse transcribed with random hexamers. MiXCR, run by TCRdb on the immunoSEQ multiplex PCR reads, gives a single entry per CDR3 protein. The repertoire consists of about 200,000 distinct CDR3 sequences, with around 95% occurring once and the leading ten covering about 0.095%. TCR beta was sequenced from blood CD8+ and CD4+ T cells. Negative magnetic isolation gave CD8+ and CD4+ cells; FACS enriched CD8+ TEMRA.

The J gene is TRBJ1-5, the V gene TRBV12-3 or TRBV12-4; D is perhaps TRBD1 (5 bases). The sequencing sample was made of CD4+ T cells from PBMCs. The sequence was obtained from a human donor in good health. The CDR3 protein is CASSFMGESQPQHF. The CDR3 bases are TGTGCCAGCAGTTTCATGGGGGAGAGCCAGCCCCAGCATTTT.